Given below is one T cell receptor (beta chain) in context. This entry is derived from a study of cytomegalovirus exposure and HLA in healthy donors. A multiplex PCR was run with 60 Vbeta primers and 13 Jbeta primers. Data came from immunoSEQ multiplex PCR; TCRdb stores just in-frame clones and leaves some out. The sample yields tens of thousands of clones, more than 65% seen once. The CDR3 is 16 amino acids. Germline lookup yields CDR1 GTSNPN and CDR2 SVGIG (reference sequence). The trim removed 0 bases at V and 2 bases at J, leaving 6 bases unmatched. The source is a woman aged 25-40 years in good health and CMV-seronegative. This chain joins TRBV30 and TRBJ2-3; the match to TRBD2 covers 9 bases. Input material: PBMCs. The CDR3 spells CAWSVGAGGFTDTQYF. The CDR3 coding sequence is TGTGCCTGGAGTGTAGGAGCGGGGGGCTTCACAGATACGCAGTATTTT.